Listed below are T cell receptor beta chains from one sample, sequenced in a study of T-cell reconstitution after alpha-beta-depleted transplantation in children. TCRdb reanalysed the PCR reads using MiXCR and keeps one entry per CDR3 protein. The profile covers about 300,000 distinct CDR3 sequences, with around 7.1% appearing a single time and around 9.8% taken by the ten largest. The input for sequencing was peripheral blood, taken 360 days after TCRalphabeta/CD19-depleted stem cell transplant. The receptors derive from a female patient aged 2-9 years who had a stem cell transplant for Fanconi anemia, so the T cells may come from the graft donor. Both conserved end residues are part of each CDR3. D genes are given only for firm matches. Not all rows give a size; the values are once, few, many and, for expanded clones, a class.

V	size	D	J	DNA	CDR3
TRBV11-2	.	TRBD1	TRBJ1-3	TGTGCCAGCAGCAAGGGACAGATCTCTGGAAACACCATATATTTT	CASSKGQISGNTIYF
TRBV5-5	.	.	TRBJ1-1	TGTGCCAGCAGTCTAATAGGGGGGGGCCTTCTGCCCAACGCTGGAGCTTTCTTT	CASSLIGGGLLPNAGAFF
TRBV10-3	few	TRBD2	TRBJ2-3	TGTGCCATCAGTGACCTTAGCGGGGGAAGGGGCATACGCACTACACGGTCTACGCAGTATTTT	CAISDLSGGRGIRTTRSTQYF
TRBV6-6	few	.	TRBJ1-2	TGTGCCACCAATTCAGGGACTGGCTACACCTTC	CATNSGTGYTF
TRBV7-2	many	.	TRBJ2-3	TGTGCCAGCAGCTTATTCGAACGGGATACGCAGTATTTT	CASSLFERDTQYF
TRBV20-1	many	TRBD2	TRBJ2-7	TGCAGTGCTAGTGGTCTAGCGGGGTCTACCTCCTACGAGCAGTACTTC	CSASGLAGSTSYEQYF
TRBV5-1	.	.	TRBJ1-5	TGCGCCAGCAGCTCCTACGGGGGAAGCAATCAGCCCCAGCATTTT	CASSSYGGSNQPQHF
TRBV29-1	many	.	TRBJ2-5	TGCAGCGTTCCGGGGGAGACCCAGTACTTC	CSVPGETQYF
TRBV19	many	.	TRBJ2-5	TGTGCCAGTGGGGTAGGCGGATGGGAGCGACTGAACCAAGAGACCCAGTACTTC	CASGVGGWERLNQETQYF
TRBV12-5	few	TRBD2	TRBJ2-1	TGTGCTAGTGGTGTAAGCGGGAGGAATGAGCAGTTCTTC	CASGVSGRNEQFF
TRBV7-3	many	TRBD1	TRBJ2-5	TGTGCCAGCAGCTTACTCGGACAGGGAAAAGAGACCCAGTACTTC	CASSLLGQGKETQYF